Following are 5 T cell receptor beta chains from one sample sequenced in a study of blood T cell repertoires in COVID-19. The protocol was immunoSEQ multiplex PCR, while the TCRdb copy is restricted to in-frame clones and leaves out a portion. This table has 150,000 to 250,000 clones, around 79% appearing once. Sequencing was done on a sample of peripheral blood. All receptors derive from a woman in her forties with COVID-19, enrolled during active disease.

This clone was found a few times. The chain has TRBV2 and TRBJ1-2, with unresolved D. The CDR3 loop spans 14 amino acids. Germline CDR1 reads SNHLY; CDR2 reads FYNNEI. Trimming removed 1 base at V and 3 bases at J, with 9 bases between. The CDR3 DNA reads as TGTGCCAGCAGTGAAGGGCAGCGGTACTATGGCTACACCTTC. This encodes CASSEGQRYYGYTF.

The V call is TRBV9, the J call TRBJ1-2; TRBD1 might be the D (5 bases). The V end was cut by 5 bases, the J end by 11 bases, with 31 bases between. Germline V lookup: CDR1 SGDLS, CDR2 YYNGEE. The CDR3 length is 17 residues. The CDR3 sequence is CASSPTLTLSHGGRYTF. The CDR3 DNA is TGTGCCAGCAGTCCTACACTTACCCTCTCACACGGGGGAAGGTACACCTTC.

A single count supports this clone. The chain links TRBV5-6 to TRBJ2-5, with TRBD1 matching over 10 bases. V lost 0 bases and J lost 4; bases outside the gene matches: 6. Germline loops: CDR1 SGHDT, CDR2 YYEEEE. The CDR3 sequence is 16 residues long. The CDR3, as DNA: TGTGCCAGCAGCTTGGATGGGACAGGGGTTCGAGAGACCCAGTACTTC. Its protein product is CASSLDGTGVRETQYF.

The chain couples TRBV7-9 to TRBJ2-3; 13 bases agree with TRBD2. Germline assignment: CDR1 SEHNR and CDR2 FQNEAQ (reference sequence). Germline trimming cut 4 bases from V and 6 bases from J; bases unmatched to any gene: 7. There are 16 residues in the CDR3. CDR3 in amino acids: CASSSETSGGADTQYF. In DNA, the CDR3 is TGTGCCAGCAGCTCTGAAACTAGCGGGGGGGCGGATACGCAGTATTTT. Full variable domain (missing parts from reference TRBV7-9 and TRBJ2-3): DTGVSQNPRHKITKRGQNVTFRCDPISEHNRLYWYRQTLGQGPEFLTYFQNEAQLEKSRLLSDRFSAERPKGSFSTLEIQRTEQGDSAMYLCASSSETSGGADTQYFGPGTRLTVL.

The V and J genes are TRBV7-2 and TRBJ2-1, with a tentative D call TRBD2 (5 bases). Trimming pared 6 bases from V and 0 bases from J, leaving 12 bases between. Germline CDR1 SGHTA, CDR2 FQGNSA. This CDR3 is built from 15 residues. CDR3 region: CASSQDYSSYNEQFF. CDR3 coding DNA: TGTGCCAGCAGTCAAGACTATAGCTCCTACAATGAGCAGTTCTTC.